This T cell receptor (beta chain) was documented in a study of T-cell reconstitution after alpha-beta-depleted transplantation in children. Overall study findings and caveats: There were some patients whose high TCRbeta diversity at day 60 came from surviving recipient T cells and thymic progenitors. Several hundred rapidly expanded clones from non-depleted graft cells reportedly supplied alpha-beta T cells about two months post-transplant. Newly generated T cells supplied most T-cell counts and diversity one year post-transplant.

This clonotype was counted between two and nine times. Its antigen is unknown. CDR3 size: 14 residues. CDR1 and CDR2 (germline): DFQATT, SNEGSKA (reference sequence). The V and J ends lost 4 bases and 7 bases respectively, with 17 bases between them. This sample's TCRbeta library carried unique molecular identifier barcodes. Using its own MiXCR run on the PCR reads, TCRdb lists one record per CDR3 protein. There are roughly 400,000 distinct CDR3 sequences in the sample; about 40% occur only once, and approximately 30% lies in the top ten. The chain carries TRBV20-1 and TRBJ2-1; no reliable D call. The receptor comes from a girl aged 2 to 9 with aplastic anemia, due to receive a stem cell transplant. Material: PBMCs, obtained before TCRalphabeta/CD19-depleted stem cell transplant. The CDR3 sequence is CSAKGLKVQNEQFF. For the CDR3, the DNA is TGCAGTGCTAAGGGTCTGAAGGTTCAAAATGAGCAGTTCTTC.